The subject of this entry is one T cell receptor beta chain. Its antigen remains unknown. Using immunoSEQ multiplex PCR, the repertoire was profiled, and TCRdb retains in-frame clones only, with some absent. The sample holds tens of thousands of clones; 70% to 90% are singletons and the top ten take 1.3% to 1.5%. The length of the CDR3 is 18 residues. Germline V gene sequence: CDR1 MDHEN, CDR2 SYDVKM. V was trimmed by 11 bases and J by 0 bases, leaving 23 bases between them. CD4+ T cells from unexposed donors were obtained before the COVID-19 pandemic (2011-2018). Naive and memory CD4+ T cells came from enriched cryopreserved PBMCs. The sample is drawn from a study of CD4 T cells in relation to SARS-CoV-2 and coronaviruses. Study-wide findings and caveats: In roughly 61% of donors, memory CD4+ clonotypes crossrecognized SARS-CoV-2 and at least one common cold coronavirus spike. Monoreactive clones expanded significantly more to SARS-CoV-2 than crossreactive clones did. According to naive versus memory sequencing, detected responses are memory recall, not newly primed.

Sequencing used memory CD4+ T cells from PBMCs. The chain carries TRBV28 and TRBJ1-6; TRBD1 might be the D (6 bases). This TCR came from a human donor in good health. CDR3 sequence (DNA): TGTGCCTCTCAGAGGGGGAGACAGACCAGCTCCTATAATTCACCCCTCCACTTT. The encoded protein is CASQRGRQTSSYNSPLHF.